The present T cell receptor beta chain was sequenced within a study of shared clonotypes between healthy human individuals. A CD45RA-negative memory subset and a CD45RA+ naive subset were separated from the CD4+ cells. Some clones are missing from TCRdb's copy, which holds only in-frame ones; the method was immunoSEQ multiplex PCR. The sample carries about 2 million clones, 90% to 95% recorded once. Of note for this clone: Its antigen is unidentified.

Notes on the study in general: A limitation of the genetic and exposure-history diversity represented arose from few donors. Shared across several donors were around 5% of the naive CD4 clonotypes. The generation probabilities recorded for non-shared clonotypes fell below those of clonotypes shared by all four donors.

The CDR3 has 15 residues. Germline V gene sequence: CDR1 SGHAT, CDR2 FQNNGV. Trimming took 3 bases from V and 2 from J, leaving 12 bases between them. Source material: naive CD4+ T cells sorted from blood. Subset indicated: CD45RA+ positively selected. V gene TRBV11-2 combines with J gene TRBJ2-3; D is unresolved. This TCR was recovered from a man between 18 and 29 years old in good health. The CDR3 DNA is TGTGCCAGCAGCTTGGGGATCAAACCCACAGATACGCAGTATTTT. Translating it yields CASSLGIKPTDTQYF.